This passage covers 10 T cell receptor beta chains from one sample sequenced in a study of post-analysis software for immune sequencing data. Study-level findings and limits: TRBV5-6, TRBV5-1 and TRBV20-1 were among roughly 5 TRBV segments more frequent in patients than controls.

Their cognate antigens are unknown. Sequencing libraries made from TCR beta cDNA carried unique molecular identifiers. TCRdb called the PCR reads again in MiXCR, with one record for every CDR3 protein. The sample comprises hundreds of thousands of distinct CDR3 sequences, 59% of which are singletons, and around 10% rests with the top ten. The specimen was blood. All receptors derive from a girl aged 2-15 years with multiple sclerosis.

The V call is TRBV11-2, the J call TRBJ2-5, with D tentatively TRBD1 or TRBD2 (5 bases each). The V and J ends lost 0 bases and 4 bases respectively, with 9 bases between them. Germline lookup yields CDR1 SGHAT and CDR2 FQNNGV. The length of the CDR3 is 14 residues. CDR3 coding DNA: TGTGCCAGCAGCTTAGATCCAGGGACAGAGACCCAGTACTTC. This translates into CASSLDPGTETQYF.

This chain uses TRBV29-1 with TRBJ1-1; no reliable D call. The CDR3 has 10 amino acids. Germline V CDR1 and CDR2: SQVTM, ANQGSEA. V shed 6 bases and J shed 8 bases, with 10 bases lying between them. This CDR3 reads CSVEDVEAFF. DNA for the CDR3: TGCAGCGTGGAGGACGTAGAAGCTTTCTTT.

Only one count was recorded for this clonotype. CDR3 in amino acids: CASSSQFETQYF. CDR3 nucleotides: TGTGCCAGCAGTTCGCAGTTTGAGACCCAGTACTTC. The chain is built from TRBV6-2 or TRBV6-3 and TRBJ2-5, with D unclear. In germline, CDR1 is MNHEY, CDR2 SVGEGT. The CDR3 totals 12 residues. With 4 bases removed from V and 5 bases from J, the gap between germline ends came to 8 bases.

The chain couples TRBV5-1 to TRBJ2-7, with TRBD2 identical over 13 bases. Germline V gene sequence: CDR1 SGHRS, CDR2 YFSETQ. V gave up 7 bases and J gave up 6 bases; unmatched junction bases: 7. The CDR3 is made up of 14 amino acids. CDR3 sequence reads: CASRRGTSGIEQYF. DNA for the CDR3: TGCGCCAGCCGACGAGGGACTAGCGGGATCGAGCAGTACTTC.

V gene TRBV12-3 or TRBV12-4 combines with J gene TRBJ2-1; 11 nucleotides line up with TRBD2. The CDR3 extends over 14 amino acids. V dropped 3 bases and J dropped 7; count of bases not matched to a gene: 2. The DNA of the CDR3 is TGTGCCAGCAGTTTGTCTAGCGGGAGGAATGAGCAGTTCTTC. Protein: CASSLSSGRNEQFF.

CDR3 DNA: TGCGCCAGCAGCCAAGACCCCCGACAGCCTCGGGGTCAGCCCCAGCATTTT. It specifies CASSQDPRQPRGQPQHF. The chain links TRBV4-1 to TRBJ1-5; D is possibly TRBD1 (5 bases). There are 17 residues in the CDR3. Deletions cut 0 bases from V and 6 bases from J, with 18 bases between. Germline CDR1 is MGHRA and CDR2 is YSYEKL.

Only a few counts were recorded for this clonotype. The V and J genes are TRBV20-1 and TRBJ2-1; D might be TRBD2 (5 bases). Germline V lookup: CDR1 DFQATT, CDR2 SNEGSKA (reference sequence). Trimming took 4 bases from V and 6 from J, leaving 22 bases between them. This CDR3 is built from 16 residues. CDR3 region: CSATLEAETYRNEQFF. The CDR3 DNA sequence: TGCAGTGCTACCCTCGAAGCGGAGACGTACCGCAATGAGCAGTTCTTC.

The rearrangement links TRBV27 to TRBJ2-7; possibly TRBD1 or TRBD2 for D (5 bases each). Deletions cut 3 bases from V and 0 bases from J, with 18 bases between. Germline CDR1 MNHEY, CDR2 SMNVEV (reference sequence). This CDR3 is 17 amino acids long. This CDR3 reads CASSFQAPGRSSYEQYF. In DNA form, the CDR3 reads TGTGCCAGCAGTTTCCAGGCCCCGGGGCGGAGCTCCTACGAGCAGTACTTC.

Comments on this clonotype: A junction end diverges from the germline sequence, so it may reflect a read error. The CDR3 protein is CASSLGLRTGARETRYF. The CDR3 DNA reads TGCGCCAGCAGCTTGGGCTTAAGGACAGGGGCACGGGAGACCCGGTACTTC. The chain joins TRBV5-1 to TRBJ2-5; the match to TRBD1 covers 9 bases. Per germline, CDR1 SGHRS and CDR2 YFSETQ. The length of the CDR3 is 17 residues.

This clonotype was recorded many times. Compared with germline, one end of the junction differs, possibly owing to a read error. The genes are TRBV7-9 and TRBJ2-1; D is unresolved. The CDR3 covers 12 residues. The germline V gene has CDR1 SEHNR and CDR2 FQNEAQ (reference sequence). CDR3 region: CASSLVPNEQFF. The CDR3 nucleotides read TGCGCCAGCAGCTTGGTCCCCAATGAGCAGTTCTTC.